The clone carrying this T cell receptor beta chain was seen a handful of times. As yet, its antigen is unknown. The entry originates in a study of CD8+ T cells in alopecia areata. RNA was extracted and reverse transcribed into cDNA as the sequencing template. Profiled with immunoSEQ multiplex PCR; TCRdb holds only in-frame clones, not every one. The sample yields roughly 150,000 clones, roughly 60% seen once. Cell sorting was applied to PBMCs, and CD4+ and CD8+ T cells were collected. The trim removed 4 bases at V and 8 bases at J, leaving 12 bases unmatched. The CDR3 length is 16 residues. CDR1 SGHRS and CDR2 YFSETQ come from the germline V gene. General study findings and limits: Sharing of TCR sequences between patients (possibly for HLA-related reasons) was less clear than in mice. Lesional tissue from the scalp (especially in alopecia totalis/universalis) showed higher clonality than normal scalp.

This TCR was recovered from a human donor in good health. The chain carries TRBV5-1 and TRBJ2-3; TRBD2 matches 11 bases. Sequencing was carried out using CD4+ T cells sorted from blood. In DNA form, the CDR3 reads TGCGCCAGCAGCACCTCAGTAGCGGGAGGGCGTACTACGCAGTATTTT. This encodes CASSTSVAGGRTTQYF. Looking up the rest from reference TRBV5-1 and TRBJ2-3 gives the full variable domain: KAGVTQTPRYLIKTRGQQVTLSCSPISGHRSVSWYQQTPGQGLQFLFEYFSETQRNKGNFPGRFSGRQFSNSRSEMNVSTLELGDSALYLCASSTSVAGGRTTQYFGPGTRLTVL.